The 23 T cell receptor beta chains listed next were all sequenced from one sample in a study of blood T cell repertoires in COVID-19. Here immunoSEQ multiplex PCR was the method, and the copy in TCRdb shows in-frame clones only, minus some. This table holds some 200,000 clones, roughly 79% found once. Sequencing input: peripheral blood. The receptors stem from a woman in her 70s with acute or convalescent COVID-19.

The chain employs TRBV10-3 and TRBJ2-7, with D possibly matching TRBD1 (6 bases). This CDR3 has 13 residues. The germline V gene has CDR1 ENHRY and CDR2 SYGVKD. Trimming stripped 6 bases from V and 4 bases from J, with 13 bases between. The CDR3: CAISEGGSYEQYF. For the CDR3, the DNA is TGTGCCATCAGCGAAGGGGGATCGTACGAGCAGTACTTC.

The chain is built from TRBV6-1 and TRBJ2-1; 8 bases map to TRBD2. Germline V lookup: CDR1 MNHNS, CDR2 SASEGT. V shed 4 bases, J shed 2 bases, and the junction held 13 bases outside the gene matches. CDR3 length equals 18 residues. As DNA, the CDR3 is TGTGCCAGCAGTGTCGGGGCTAGCGGGCTGAGTCCCTACAATGAGCAGTTCTTC. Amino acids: CASSVGASGLSPYNEQFF.

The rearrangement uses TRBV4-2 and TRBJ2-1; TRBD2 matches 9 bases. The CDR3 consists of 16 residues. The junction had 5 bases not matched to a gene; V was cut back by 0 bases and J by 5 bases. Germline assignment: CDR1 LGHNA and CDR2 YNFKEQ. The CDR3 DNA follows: TGTGCCAGCAGCCAAGATGAGCGGGGGGCACACAATGAGCAGTTCTTC. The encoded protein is CASSQDERGAHNEQFF.

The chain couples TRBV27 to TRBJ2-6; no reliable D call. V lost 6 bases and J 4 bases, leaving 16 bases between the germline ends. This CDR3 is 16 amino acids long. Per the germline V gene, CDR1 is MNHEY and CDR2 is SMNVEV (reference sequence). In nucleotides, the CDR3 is TGTGCCAGCAGCGGTCACGGGTTGTCGGGGGCCAACGTCCTGACTTTC. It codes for CASSGHGLSGANVLTF.

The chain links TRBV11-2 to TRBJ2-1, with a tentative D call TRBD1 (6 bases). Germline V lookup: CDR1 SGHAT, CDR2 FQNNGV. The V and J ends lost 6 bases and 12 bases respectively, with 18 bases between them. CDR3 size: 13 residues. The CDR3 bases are TGTGCCAGCAGTTCTACATCCAGGGGTTCGCAGTTCTTC. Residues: CASSSTSRGSQFF.

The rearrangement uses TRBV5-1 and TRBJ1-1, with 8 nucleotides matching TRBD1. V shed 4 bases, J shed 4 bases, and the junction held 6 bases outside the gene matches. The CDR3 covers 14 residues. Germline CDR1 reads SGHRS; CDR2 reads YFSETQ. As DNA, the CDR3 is TGCGCCAGCAGCACTGGACAGGGAATCACTGAAGCTTTCTTT. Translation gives CASSTGQGITEAFF.

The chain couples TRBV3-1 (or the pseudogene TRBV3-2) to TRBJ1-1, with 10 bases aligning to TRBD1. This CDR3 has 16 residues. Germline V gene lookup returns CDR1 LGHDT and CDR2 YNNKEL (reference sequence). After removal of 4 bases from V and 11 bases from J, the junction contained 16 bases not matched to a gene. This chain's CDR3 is CASSLSSLTGGSAAFF. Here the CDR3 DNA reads TGTGCCAGCAGCCTTTCTTCTTTGACAGGGGGCTCCGCGGCTTTCTTT.

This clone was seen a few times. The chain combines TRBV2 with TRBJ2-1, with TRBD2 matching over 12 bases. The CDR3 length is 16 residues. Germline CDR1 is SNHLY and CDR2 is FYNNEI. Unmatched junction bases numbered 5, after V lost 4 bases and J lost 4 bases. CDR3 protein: CASSGTSGMGYNEQFF. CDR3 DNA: TGTGCCAGCAGTGGGACTAGCGGGATGGGGTACAATGAGCAGTTCTTC.

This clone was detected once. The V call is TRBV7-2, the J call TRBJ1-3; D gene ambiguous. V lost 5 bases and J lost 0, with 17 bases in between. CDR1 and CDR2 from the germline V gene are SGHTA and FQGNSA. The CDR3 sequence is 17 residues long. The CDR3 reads CASSRALDLASGNTIYF. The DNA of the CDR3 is TGTGCCAGCAGCCGCGCTCTTGACCTAGCCTCTGGAAACACCATATATTTT.

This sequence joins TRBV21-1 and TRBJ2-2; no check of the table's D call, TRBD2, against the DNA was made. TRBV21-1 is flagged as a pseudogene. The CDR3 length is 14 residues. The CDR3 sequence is CASIGERWTGELFF. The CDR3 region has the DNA TGTGCCAGCATCGGTGAGAGGTGGACCGGGGAGCTGTTTTTT.

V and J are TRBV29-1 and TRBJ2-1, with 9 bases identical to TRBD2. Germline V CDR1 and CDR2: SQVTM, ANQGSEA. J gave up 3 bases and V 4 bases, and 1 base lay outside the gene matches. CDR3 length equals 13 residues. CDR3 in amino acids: CSVGLAVYNEQFF. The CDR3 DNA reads TGCAGCGTTGGACTAGCGGTCTACAATGAGCAGTTCTTC.

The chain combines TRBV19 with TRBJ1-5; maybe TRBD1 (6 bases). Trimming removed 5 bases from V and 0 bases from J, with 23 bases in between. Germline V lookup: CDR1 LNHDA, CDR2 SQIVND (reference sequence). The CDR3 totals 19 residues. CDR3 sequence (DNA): TGTGCCAGTAGTTATTTTATCGGACAGTACGCTTATAGCAATCAGCCCCAGCATTTT. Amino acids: CASSYFIGQYAYSNQPQHF.

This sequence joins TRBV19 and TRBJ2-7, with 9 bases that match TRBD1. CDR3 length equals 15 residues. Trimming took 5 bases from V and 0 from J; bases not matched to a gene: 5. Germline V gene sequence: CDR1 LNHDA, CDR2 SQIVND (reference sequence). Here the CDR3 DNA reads TGTGCCAGTAGTTCTCCGGGACAGGGCTCCTACGAGCAGTACTTC. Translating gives CASSSPGQGSYEQYF.

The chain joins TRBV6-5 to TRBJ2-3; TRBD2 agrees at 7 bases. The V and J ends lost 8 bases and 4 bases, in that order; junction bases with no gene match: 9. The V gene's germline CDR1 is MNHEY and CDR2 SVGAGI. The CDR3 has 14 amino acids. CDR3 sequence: CASDFGGSADTQYF. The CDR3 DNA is TGTGCCAGCGATTTCGGGGGGAGCGCAGATACGCAGTATTTT.

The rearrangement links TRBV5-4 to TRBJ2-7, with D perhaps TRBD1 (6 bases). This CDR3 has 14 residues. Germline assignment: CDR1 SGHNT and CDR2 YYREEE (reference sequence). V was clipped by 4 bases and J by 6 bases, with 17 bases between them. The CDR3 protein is CASSAGQRFSEQYF. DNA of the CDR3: TGTGCCAGCAGCGCTGGACAGCGTTTCAGCGAGCAGTACTTC.

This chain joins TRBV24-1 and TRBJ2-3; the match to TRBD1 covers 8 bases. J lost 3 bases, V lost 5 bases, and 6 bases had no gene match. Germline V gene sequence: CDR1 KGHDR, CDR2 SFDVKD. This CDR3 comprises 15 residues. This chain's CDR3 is CATSARTGGTDTQYF. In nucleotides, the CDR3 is TGTGCCACCAGTGCGAGAACAGGGGGGACAGATACGCAGTATTTT.

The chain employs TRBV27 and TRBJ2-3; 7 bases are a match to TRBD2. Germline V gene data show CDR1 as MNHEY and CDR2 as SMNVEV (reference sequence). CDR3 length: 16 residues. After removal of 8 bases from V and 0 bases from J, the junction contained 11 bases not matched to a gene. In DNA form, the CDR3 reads TGTGCCAGCCGGGGAGGGCCGGGGACCAGCACAGATACGCAGTATTTT. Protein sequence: CASRGGPGTSTDTQYF.

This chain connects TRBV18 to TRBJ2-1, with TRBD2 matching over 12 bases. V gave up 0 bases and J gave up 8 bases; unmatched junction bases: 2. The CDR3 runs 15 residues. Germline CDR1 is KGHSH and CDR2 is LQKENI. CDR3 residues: CASSPPTSGSYEQFF. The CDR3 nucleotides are TGTGCCAGCTCACCACCGACTAGCGGGAGCTATGAGCAGTTCTTC.

In nucleotides, the CDR3 is TGTGCCAGCAGCCCCCCTACTGCGTACGAGCAGTACTTC. Protein sequence: CASSPPTAYEQYF. The J gene is TRBJ2-7, the V gene TRBV7-2; no clear D. The V and J ends lost 5 bases and 4 bases respectively, with 12 bases between them. Germline V CDR1 and CDR2: SGHTA, FQGNSA. The length of the CDR3 is 13 residues.

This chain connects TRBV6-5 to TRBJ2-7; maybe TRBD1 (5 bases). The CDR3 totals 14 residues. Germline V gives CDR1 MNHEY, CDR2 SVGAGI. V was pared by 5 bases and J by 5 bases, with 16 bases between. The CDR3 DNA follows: TGTGCCAGCAGTACCCTGCAGGGTGGGAACGAGCAGTACTTC. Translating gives CASSTLQGGNEQYF.

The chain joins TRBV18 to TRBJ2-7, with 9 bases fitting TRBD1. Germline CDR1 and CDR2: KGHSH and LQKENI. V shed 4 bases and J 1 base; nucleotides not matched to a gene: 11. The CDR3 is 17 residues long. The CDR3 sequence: CASSRNQPGQGSYEQYF. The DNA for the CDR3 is TGTGCCAGCTCACGAAACCAACCGGGACAGGGTTCCTACGAGCAGTACTTC.

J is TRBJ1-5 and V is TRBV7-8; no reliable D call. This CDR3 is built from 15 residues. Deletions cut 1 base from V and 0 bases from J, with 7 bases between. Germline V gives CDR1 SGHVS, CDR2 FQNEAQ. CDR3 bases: TGTGCCAGCAGCTTAGATCAGATTAGCAATCAGCCCCAGCATTTT. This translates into CASSLDQISNQPQHF.

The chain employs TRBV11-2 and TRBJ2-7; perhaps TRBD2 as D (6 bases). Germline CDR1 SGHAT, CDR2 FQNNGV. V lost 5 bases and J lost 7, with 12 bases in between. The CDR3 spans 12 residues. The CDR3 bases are TGTGCCAGCAGCCCAGCGGGCAGGGAGCAGTACTTC. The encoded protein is CASSPAGREQYF.